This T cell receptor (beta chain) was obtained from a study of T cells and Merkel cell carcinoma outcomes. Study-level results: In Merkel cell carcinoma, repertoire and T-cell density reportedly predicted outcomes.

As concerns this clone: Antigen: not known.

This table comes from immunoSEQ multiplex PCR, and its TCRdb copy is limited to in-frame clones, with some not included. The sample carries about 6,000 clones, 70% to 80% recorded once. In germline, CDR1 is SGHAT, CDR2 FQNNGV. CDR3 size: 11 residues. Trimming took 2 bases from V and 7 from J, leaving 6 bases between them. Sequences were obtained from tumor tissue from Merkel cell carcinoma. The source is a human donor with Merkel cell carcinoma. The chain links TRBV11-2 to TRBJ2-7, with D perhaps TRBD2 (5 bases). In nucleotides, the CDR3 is TGTGCCAGCAGCTTAACTAGTGAGCAGTACTTC. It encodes CASSLTSEQYF.